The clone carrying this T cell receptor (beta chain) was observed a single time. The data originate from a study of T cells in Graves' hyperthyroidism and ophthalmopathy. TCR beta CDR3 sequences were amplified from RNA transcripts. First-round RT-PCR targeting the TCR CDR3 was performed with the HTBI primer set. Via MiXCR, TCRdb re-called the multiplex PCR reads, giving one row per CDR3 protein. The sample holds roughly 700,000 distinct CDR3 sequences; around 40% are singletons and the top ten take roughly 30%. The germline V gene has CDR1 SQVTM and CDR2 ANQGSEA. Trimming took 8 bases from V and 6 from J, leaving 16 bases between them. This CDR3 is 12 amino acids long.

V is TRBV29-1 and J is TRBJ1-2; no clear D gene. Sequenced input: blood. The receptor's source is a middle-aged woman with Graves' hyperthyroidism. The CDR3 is CSYSREVDGYTF. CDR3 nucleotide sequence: TGCAGCTATAGCCGGGAGGTCGATGGCTACACCTTC.